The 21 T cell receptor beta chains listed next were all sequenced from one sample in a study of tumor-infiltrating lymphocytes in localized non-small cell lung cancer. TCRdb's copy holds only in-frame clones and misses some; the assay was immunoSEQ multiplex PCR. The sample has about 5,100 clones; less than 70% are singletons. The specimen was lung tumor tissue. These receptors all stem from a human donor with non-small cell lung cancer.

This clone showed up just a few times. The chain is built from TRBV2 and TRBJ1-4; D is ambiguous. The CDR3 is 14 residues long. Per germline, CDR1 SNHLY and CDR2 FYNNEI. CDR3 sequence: CAASTFGANEKLFF. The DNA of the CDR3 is TGTGCTGCCAGCACTTTCGGCGCCAATGAAAAACTGTTTTTT. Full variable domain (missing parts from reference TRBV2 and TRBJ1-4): EPEVTQTPSHQVTQMGQEVILRCVPISNHLYFYWYRQILGQKVEFLVSFYNNEISEKSEIFDDQFSVERPDGSNFTLKIRSTKLEDSAMYFCAASTFGANEKLFFGSGTQLSVL.

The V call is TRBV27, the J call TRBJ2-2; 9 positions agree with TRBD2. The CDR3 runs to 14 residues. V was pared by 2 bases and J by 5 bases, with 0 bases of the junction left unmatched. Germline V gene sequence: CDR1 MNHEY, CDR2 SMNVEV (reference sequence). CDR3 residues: CASSLLAGTGELFF. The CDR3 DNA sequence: TGTGCCAGCAGTTTACTAGCGGGGACCGGGGAGCTGTTTTTT.

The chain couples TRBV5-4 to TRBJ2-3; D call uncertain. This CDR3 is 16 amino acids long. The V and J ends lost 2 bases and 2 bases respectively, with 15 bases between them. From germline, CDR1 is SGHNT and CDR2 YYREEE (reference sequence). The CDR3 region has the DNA TGTGCCAGCAGCTTATTGCCGACGTGGGACACAGATACGCAGTATTTT. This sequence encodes CASSLLPTWDTDTQYF.

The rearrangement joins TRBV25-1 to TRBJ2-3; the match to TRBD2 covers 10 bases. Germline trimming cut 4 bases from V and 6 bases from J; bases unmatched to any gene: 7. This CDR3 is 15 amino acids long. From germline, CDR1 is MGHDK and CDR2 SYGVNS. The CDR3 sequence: CASSGTSGIPDTQYF. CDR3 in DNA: TGTGCCAGCAGTGGTACTAGCGGGATACCCGATACGCAGTATTTT.

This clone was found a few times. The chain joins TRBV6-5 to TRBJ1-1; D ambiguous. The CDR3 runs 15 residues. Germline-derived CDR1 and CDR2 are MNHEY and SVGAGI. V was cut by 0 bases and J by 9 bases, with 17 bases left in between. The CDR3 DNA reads TGTGCCAGCAGTTACTCCCTAGGGCCGCAATTGCAAGCTTTCTTT. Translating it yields CASSYSLGPQLQAFF.

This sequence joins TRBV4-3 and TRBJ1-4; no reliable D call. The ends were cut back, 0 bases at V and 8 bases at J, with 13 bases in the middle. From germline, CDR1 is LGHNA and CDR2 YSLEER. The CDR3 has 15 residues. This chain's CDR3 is CASSQERAVAEKLFF. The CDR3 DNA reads TGCGCCAGCAGCCAAGAAAGGGCAGTAGCCGAAAAACTGTTTTTT.

CDR3 sequence: CASSLTGLETQYF. In DNA, the CDR3 is TGTGCCAGCAGCTTGACAGGGCTAGAGACCCAGTACTTC. V gene TRBV5-8 combines with J gene TRBJ2-5; the D gene is possibly TRBD1 (6 bases). The germline V gene has CDR1 SGHTS and CDR2 YDEGEE. Deletions cut 1 base from V and 4 bases from J, with 8 bases between. The CDR3 extends over 13 amino acids. Filled out from reference TRBV5-8 and TRBJ2-5, the complete variable domain reads EAGVTQSPTHLIKTRGQQATLRCSPISGHTSVYWYQQALGLGLQFLLWYDEGEERNRGNFPPRFSGRQFPNYSSELNVNALELEDSALYLCASSLTGLETQYFGPGTRLLVL.

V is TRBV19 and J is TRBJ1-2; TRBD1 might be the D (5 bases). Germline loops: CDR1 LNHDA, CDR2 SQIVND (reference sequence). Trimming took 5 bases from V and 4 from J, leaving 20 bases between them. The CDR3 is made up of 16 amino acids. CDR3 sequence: CASSPGRAGSGYGYTF. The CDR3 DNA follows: TGTGCCAGTAGTCCCGGCAGGGCTGGATCGGGCTATGGCTACACCTTC. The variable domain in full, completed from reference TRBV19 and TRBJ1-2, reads DGGITQSPKYLFRKEGQNVTLSCEQNLNHDAMYWYRQDPGQGLRLIYYSQIVNDFQKGDIAEGYSVSREKKESFPLTVTSAQKNPTAFYLCASSPGRAGSGYGYTFGSGTRLTVV.

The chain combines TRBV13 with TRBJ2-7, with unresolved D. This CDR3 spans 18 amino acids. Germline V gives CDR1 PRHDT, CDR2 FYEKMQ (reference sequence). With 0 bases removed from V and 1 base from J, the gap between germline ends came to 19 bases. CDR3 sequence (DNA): TGTGCCAGCAGCTTAGGCCGGAGACTGGGCGTGGGGTCCTACGAGCAGTACTTC. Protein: CASSLGRRLGVGSYEQYF.

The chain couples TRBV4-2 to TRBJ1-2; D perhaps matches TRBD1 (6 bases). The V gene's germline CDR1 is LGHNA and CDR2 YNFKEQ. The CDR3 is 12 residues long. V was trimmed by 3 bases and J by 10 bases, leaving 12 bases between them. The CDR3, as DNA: TGTGCCAGCAGCCATTGGGGGGCCTCCTACACCTTC. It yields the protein CASSHWGASYTF.

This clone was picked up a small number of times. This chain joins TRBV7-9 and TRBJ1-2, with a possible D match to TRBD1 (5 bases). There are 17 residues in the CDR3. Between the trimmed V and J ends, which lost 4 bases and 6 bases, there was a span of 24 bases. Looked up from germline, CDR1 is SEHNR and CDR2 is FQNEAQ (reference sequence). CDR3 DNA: TGTGCCAGCAGCTACCTAACTGTGGGGAGGGGACCTCATGGCTACACCTTC. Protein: CASSYLTVGRGPHGYTF.

The CDR3 coding sequence is TGTGCCAGCAGTGGGGGACAGGTCTATTCACCCCTCCACTTT. Translating gives CASSGGQVYSPLHF. The V and J genes are TRBV2 and TRBJ1-6; 8 bases are shared with TRBD1. The J segment lost 8 bases and the V segment lost 4 bases, leaving 4 bases of the junction unmatched. The CDR3 totals 14 residues. Germline values: CDR1 SNHLY, CDR2 FYNNEI.

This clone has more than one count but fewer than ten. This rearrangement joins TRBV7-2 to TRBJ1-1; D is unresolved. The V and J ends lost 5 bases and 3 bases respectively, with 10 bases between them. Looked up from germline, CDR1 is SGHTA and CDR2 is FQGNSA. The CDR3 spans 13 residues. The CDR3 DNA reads TGTGCCAGCAGCCGACCCCGTGACACTGAAGCTTTCTTT. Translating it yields CASSRPRDTEAFF.

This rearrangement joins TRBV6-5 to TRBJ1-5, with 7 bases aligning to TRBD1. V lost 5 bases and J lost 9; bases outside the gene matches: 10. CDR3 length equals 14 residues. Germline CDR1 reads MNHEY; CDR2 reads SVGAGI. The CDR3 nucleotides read TGTGCCAGCAGTGCGACAGGGTGGCCAGGGCCCCAGCATTTT. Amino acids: CASSATGWPGPQHF.

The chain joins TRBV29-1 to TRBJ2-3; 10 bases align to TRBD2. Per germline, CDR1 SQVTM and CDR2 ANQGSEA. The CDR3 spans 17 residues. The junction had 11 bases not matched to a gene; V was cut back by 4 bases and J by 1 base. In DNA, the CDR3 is TGCAGCGTTGCCCGAACTAGCGGGGCCCCCCGCACAGATACGCAGTATTTT. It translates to CSVARTSGAPRTDTQYF.

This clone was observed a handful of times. The DNA for the CDR3 is TGTGCCAGCCCGGACGGCCCGGATTCACCCCTCCACTTT. Protein product: CASPDGPDSPLHF. This chain uses TRBV2 with TRBJ1-6; no clear D gene. In germline, CDR1 is SNHLY, CDR2 FYNNEI. The CDR3 runs 13 residues. V was pared by 8 bases and J by 8 bases, with 13 bases between.

CDR3 amino acids: CAWSGEIGGEGETQYF. For the CDR3, the DNA is TGTGCCTGGAGTGGAGAGATCGGGGGCGAAGGAGAGACCCAGTACTTC. The V gene is TRBV30, the J gene TRBJ2-5; either TRBD1 or TRBD2 may supply D (6 bases each). CDR1 is GTSNPN and CDR2 is SVGIG in the germline V gene (reference sequence). This CDR3 contains 16 residues. The V and J ends lost 1 base and 4 bases respectively, with 19 bases between them.

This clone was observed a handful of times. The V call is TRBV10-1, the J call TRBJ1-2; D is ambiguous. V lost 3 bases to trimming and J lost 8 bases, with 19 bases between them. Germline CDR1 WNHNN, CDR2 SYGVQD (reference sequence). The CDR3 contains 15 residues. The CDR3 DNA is TGCGCCAGCAGTGATGAAGTTTGGGATACGAGGGGCTACACCTTC. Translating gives CASSDEVWDTRGYTF.

The CDR3 loop is CASSLVVAGELFF. Here the CDR3 DNA reads TGTGCCAGCAGCTTAGTGGTAGCCGGGGAGCTGTTTTTT. This chain links TRBV11-2 with TRBJ2-2, with D hard to call. The V gene's germline CDR1 is SGHAT and CDR2 FQNNGV. V lost 1 base to trimming and J lost 6 bases, with 6 bases between them. The CDR3 is 13 amino acids. The full variable domain, completed using reference TRBV11-2 and TRBJ2-2, is EAGVAQSPRYKIIEKRQSVAFWCNPISGHATLYWYQQILGQGPKLLIQFQNNGVVDDSQLPKDRFSAERLKGVDSTLKIQPAKLEDSAVYLCASSLVVAGELFFGEGSRLTVL.

In nucleotides, the CDR3 is TGTGCCAGCAGTTACGGGACCCAGGGACTAATGGAAAAACTGTTTTTT. Its translation: CASSYGTQGLMEKLFF. The rearrangement links TRBV11-2 to TRBJ1-4, with D possibly matching TRBD1 (5 bases). CDR1 is SGHAT, CDR2 FQNNGV, per germline. The CDR3 extends over 16 amino acids. V was cut by 6 bases and J by 8 bases, with 22 bases left in between. The entire variable domain, with the rest obtained from reference TRBV11-2 and TRBJ1-4, is as follows: EAGVAQSPRYKIIEKRQSVAFWCNPISGHATLYWYQQILGQGPKLLIQFQNNGVVDDSQLPKDRFSAERLKGVDSTLKIQPAKLEDSAVYLCASSYGTQGLMEKLFFGSGTQLSVL.

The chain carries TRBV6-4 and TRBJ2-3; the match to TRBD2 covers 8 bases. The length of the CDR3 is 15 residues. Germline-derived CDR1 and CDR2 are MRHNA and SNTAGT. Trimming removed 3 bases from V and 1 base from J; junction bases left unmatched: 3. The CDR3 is CASSEQTSGTDTQYF. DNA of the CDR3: TGTGCCAGCAGTGAACAGACTAGCGGCACAGATACGCAGTATTTT.